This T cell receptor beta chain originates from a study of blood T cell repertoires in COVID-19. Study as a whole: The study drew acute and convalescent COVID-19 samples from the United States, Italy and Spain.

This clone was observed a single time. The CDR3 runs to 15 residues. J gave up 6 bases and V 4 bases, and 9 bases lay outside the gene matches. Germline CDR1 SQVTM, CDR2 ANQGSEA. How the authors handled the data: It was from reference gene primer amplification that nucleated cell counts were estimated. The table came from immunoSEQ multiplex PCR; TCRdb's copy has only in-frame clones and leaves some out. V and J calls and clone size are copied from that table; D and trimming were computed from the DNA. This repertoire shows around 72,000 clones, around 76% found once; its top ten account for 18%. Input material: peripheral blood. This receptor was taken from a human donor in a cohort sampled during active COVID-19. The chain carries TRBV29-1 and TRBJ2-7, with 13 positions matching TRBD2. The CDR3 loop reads CSVGTSGGTPIEQYF. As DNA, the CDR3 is TGCAGCGTTGGGACTAGCGGGGGCACCCCTATCGAGCAGTACTTC.